This TCR beta chain came from a study of blood T cell repertoires in COVID-19. Study-wide context: Samples taken during acute and convalescent COVID-19 were collected in the United States, Italy and Spain. Sources were T cells, B-cell-depleted T cells, or PBMCs; the material itself was cDNA or gDNA.

CDR3 length: 16 residues. Looked up from germline, CDR1 is SNHLY and CDR2 is FYNNEI. With V trimmed by 6 bases and J by 5 bases, 10 bases remained unmatched. Methods used by the authors: Amplification of reference gene primers was used by the study to estimate nucleated cell counts. Data came from immunoSEQ multiplex PCR; TCRdb stores just in-frame clones and leaves some out. Clonal size and the V and J genes are those of that table, whereas D and trimming came from the DNA. Of more than 65,000 clones detected, over 75% appear once; the ten largest clones hold 6.6%. The chain combines TRBV2 with TRBJ1-6; 7 bases line up with TRBD1. Input material: peripheral blood. The receptor was derived from a man aged 45-65 years with active COVID-19. The CDR3: CASRAQGQLNNSPLHF. DNA for the CDR3: TGTGCCAGCAGAGCCCAGGGACAGCTAAATAATTCACCCCTCCACTTT.